This T cell receptor beta chain emerged from a study of Ad26.COV2.S vaccination and SARS-CoV-2 variants. Study at large: It was the COV1001 Ad26.COV2.S trial arm that included the donor. Overall study findings and caveats: Substantial breadth was reported for post-vaccination spike-specific CD8+ and CD4+ T cells. It was vaccine recipients, not placebo recipients, who had the higher spike-specific TCR breadth.

Some clones are missing from TCRdb's copy, which holds only in-frame ones; the method was immunoSEQ multiplex PCR. The sample yields fewer than 500,000 clones, roughly 89% seen once. As to treatment: roughly 20 received Ad26.COV2.S at low or high dose, single or two shots; about 5 received placebo; per-sample allocation not given. It was on day 63 after the first vaccine or placebo injection that samples were taken. Cohort 1b enrolled adults aged 18-55 years in Boston. Trimming pared 1 base from V and 4 bases from J, leaving 10 bases between. Germline V CDR1 and CDR2: SEHNR, FQNEAQ (reference sequence). CDR3 size: 14 residues. For this clone: No antigen is known for it.

V is TRBV7-9 and J is TRBJ1-1; D not certain. The sequenced sample was peripheral blood, obtained in a trial of Ad26.COV2.S vaccine versus placebo. This TCR was sampled from a person between 18 and 59 years old who received the Ad26.COV2.S COVID-19 vaccine or a placebo. DNA of the CDR3: TGTGCCAGCAGCTTAGACGCCGGGAGCACTGAAGCTTTCTTT. This translates into CASSLDAGSTEAFF.